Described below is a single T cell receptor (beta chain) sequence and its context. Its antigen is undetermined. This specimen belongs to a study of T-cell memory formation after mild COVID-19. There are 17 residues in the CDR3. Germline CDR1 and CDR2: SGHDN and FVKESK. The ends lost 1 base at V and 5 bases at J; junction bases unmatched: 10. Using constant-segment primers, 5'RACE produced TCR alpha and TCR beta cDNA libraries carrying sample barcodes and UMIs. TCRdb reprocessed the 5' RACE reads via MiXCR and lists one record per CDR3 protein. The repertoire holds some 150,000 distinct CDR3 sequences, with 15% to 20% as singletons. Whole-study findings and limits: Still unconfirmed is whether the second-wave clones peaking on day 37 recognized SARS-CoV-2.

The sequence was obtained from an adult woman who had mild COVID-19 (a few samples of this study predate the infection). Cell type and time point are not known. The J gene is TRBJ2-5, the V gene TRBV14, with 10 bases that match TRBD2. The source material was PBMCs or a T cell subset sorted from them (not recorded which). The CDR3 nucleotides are TGTGCCAGCAGCCAAGTAAAGTCTAGCGGGAGTCATGAGACCCAGTACTTC. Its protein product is CASSQVKSSGSHETQYF.